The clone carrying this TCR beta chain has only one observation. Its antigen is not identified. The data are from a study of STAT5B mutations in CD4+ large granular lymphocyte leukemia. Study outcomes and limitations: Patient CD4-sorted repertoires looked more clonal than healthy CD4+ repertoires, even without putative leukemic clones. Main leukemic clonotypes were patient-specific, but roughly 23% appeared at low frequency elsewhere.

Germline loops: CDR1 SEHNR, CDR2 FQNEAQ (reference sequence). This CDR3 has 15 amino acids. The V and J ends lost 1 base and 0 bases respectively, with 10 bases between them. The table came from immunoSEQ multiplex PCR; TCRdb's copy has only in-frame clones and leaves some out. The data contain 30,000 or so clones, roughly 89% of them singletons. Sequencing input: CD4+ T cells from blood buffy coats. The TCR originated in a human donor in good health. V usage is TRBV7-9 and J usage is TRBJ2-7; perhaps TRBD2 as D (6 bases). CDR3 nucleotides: TGTGCCAGCAGCTTAGGGACTATTAGCTCCTACGAGCAGTACTTC. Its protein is CASSLGTISSYEQYF.